A single T cell receptor beta chain is shown here with its context. Its antigen is undetermined. This specimen belongs to a study of shared clonotypes between healthy human individuals. Whole-study context: Aged between 18 and 49, the donors were a couple of women and three men. Each donor's CD4 naive and CD4 memory cells filled three plates apiece, CD8 naive two, and CD8 memory one. Study-wide results and caveats: What limited the represented genetic and exposure-history diversity was the small number of donors. What naive subsets generally showed was a larger estimated richness than memory subsets showed.

Germline CDR1 reads SEHNR; CDR2 reads FQNEAQ (reference sequence). This CDR3 has 15 residues. The ends lost 4 bases at V and 5 bases at J; junction bases unmatched: 6. CD45RO-negative CD8 cells positively selected for CCR7 made up the naive population, which excluded terminally differentiated effector memory CD45RA+ cells. The assay was immunoSEQ multiplex PCR, and TCRdb's table has in-frame clones only and misses some. This table holds some 740,000 clones, 80% to 95% found once. The source of this sequence is a young man in good health. Material for sequencing was naive CD8+ T cells sorted from blood. The chain carries TRBV7-9 and TRBJ2-4; TRBD2 agrees at 9 bases. The CDR3 DNA reads TGTGCCAGCAGCTCGCGTAGCGGGAGCGAAAACATTCAGTACTTC. It encodes CASSSRSGSENIQYF.